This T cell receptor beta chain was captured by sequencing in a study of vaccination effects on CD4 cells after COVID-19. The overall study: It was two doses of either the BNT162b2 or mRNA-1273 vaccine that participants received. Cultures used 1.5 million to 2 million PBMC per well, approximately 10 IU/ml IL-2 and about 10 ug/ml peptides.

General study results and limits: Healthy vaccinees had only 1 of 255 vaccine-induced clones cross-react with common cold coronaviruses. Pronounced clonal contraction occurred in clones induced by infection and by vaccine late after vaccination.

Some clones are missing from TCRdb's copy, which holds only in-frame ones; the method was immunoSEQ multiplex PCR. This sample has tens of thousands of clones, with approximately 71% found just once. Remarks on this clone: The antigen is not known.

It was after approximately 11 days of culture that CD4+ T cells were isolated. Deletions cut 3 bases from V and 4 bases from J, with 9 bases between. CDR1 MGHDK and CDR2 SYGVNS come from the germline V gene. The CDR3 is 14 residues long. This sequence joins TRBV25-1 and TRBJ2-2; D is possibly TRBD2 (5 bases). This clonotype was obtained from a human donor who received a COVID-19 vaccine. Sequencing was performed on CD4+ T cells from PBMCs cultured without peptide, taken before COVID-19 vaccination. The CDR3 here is CASSDGVVTGELFF. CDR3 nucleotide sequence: TGTGCCAGCAGTGACGGGGTGGTCACCGGGGAGCTGTTTTTT.